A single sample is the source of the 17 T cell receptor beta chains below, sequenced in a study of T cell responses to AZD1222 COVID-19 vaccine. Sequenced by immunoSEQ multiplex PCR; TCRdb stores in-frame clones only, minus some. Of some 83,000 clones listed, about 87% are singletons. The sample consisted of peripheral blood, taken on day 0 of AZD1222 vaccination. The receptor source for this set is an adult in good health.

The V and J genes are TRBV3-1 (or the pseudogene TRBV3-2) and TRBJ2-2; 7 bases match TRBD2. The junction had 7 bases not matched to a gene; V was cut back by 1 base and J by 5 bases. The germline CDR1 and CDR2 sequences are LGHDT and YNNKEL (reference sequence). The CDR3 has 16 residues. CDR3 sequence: CASSQVSTSVTGELFF. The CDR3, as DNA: TGTGCCAGCAGCCAAGTCAGTACTAGCGTAACCGGGGAGCTGTTTTTT.

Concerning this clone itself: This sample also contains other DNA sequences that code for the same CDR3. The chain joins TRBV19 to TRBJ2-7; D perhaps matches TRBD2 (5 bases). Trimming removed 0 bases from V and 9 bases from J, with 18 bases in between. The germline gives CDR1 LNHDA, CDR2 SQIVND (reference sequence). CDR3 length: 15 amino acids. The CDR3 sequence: CASSIDLRESAGQYF. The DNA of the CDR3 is TGTGCCAGTAGTATAGACCTAAGGGAGTCCGCTGGGCAGTACTTC. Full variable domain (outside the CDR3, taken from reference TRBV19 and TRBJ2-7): DGGITQSPKYLFRKEGQNVTLSCEQNLNHDAMYWYRQDPGQGLRLIYYSQIVNDFQKGDIAEGYSVSREKKESFPLTVTSAQKNPTAFYLCASSIDLRESAGQYFGPGTRLTVT.

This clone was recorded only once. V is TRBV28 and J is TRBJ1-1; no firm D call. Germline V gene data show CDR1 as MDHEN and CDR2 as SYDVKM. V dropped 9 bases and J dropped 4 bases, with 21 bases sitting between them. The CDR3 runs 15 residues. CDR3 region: CASASLAAGFTEAFF. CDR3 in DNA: TGTGCCAGTGCTTCTCTCGCAGCCGGGTTCACTGAAGCTTTCTTT.

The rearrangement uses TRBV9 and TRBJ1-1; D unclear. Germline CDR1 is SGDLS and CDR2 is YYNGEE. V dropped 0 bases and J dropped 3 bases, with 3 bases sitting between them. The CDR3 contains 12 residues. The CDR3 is CASSVGDTEAFF. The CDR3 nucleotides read TGTGCCAGCAGCGTAGGAGACACTGAAGCTTTCTTT.

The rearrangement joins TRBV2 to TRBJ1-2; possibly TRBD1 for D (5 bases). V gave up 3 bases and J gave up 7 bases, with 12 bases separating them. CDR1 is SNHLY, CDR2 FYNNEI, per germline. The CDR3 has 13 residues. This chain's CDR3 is CASSDLTDSGYTF. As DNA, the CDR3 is TGTGCCAGCAGTGATCTGACAGATTCTGGCTACACCTTC.

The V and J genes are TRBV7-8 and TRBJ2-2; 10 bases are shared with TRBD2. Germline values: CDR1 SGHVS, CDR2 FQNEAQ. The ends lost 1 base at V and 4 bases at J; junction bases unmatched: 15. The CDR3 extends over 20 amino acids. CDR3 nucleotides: TGTGCCAGCAGCTTAGTAGATCTCTTGACTAGCGGGCGTGGCACCGGGGAGCTGTTTTTT. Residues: CASSLVDLLTSGRGTGELFF.

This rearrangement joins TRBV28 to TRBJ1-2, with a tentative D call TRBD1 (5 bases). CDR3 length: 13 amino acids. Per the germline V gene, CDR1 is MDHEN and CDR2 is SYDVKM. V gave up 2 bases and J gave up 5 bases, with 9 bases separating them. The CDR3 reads CASSLPTAYGYTF. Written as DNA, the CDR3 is TGTGCCAGCAGTTTACCGACAGCATATGGCTACACCTTC.

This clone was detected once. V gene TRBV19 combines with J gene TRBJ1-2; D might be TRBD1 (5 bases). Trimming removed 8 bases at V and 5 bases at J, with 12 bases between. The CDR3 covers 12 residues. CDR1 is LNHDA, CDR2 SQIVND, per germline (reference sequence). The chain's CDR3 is CASLTGLYGYTF. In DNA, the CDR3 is TGTGCCAGTCTCACAGGCTTATATGGCTACACCTTC. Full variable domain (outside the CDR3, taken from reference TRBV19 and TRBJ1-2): DGGITQSPKYLFRKEGQNVTLSCEQNLNHDAMYWYRQDPGQGLRLIYYSQIVNDFQKGDIAEGYSVSREKKESFPLTVTSAQKNPTAFYLCASLTGLYGYTFGSGTRLTVV.

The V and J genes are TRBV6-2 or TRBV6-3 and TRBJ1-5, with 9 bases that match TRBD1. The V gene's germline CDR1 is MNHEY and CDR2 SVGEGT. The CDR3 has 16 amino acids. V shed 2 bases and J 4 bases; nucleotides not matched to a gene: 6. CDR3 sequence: CASSYPPTGGNQPQHF. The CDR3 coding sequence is TGTGCCAGCAGTTACCCCCCGACAGGGGGGAATCAGCCCCAGCATTTT.

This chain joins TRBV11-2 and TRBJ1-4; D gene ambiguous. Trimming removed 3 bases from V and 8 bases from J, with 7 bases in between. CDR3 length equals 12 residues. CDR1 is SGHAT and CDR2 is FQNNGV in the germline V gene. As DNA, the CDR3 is TGTGCCAGCAGCTTCTATGGGGAAAAACTGTTTTTT. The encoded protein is CASSFYGEKLFF.

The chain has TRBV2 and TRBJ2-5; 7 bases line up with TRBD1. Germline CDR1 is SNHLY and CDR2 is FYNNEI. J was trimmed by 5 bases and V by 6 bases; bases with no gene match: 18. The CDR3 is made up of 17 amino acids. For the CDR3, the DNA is TGTGCCAGCAGCGCTTCGGTCAGGGGGAAAGGTGGGGAGACCCAGTACTTC. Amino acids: CASSASVRGKGGETQYF.

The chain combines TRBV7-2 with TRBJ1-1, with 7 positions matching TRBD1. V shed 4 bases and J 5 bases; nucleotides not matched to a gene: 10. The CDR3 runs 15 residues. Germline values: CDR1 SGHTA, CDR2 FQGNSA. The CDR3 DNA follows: TGTGCCAGCAGCTCAGGGGGTTGGGGAGGGACTGAAGCTTTCTTT. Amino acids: CASSSGGWGGTEAFF.

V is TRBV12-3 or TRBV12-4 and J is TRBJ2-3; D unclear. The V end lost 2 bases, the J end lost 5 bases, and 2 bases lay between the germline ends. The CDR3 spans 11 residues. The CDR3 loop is CASSLRDTQYF. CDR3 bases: TGTGCCAGCAGTTTAAGAGATACGCAGTATTTT.

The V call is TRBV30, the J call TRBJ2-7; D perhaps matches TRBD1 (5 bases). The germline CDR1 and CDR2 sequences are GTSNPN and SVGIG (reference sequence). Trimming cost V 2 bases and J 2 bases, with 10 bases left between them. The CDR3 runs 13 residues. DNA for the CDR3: TGTGCCTGGAGTACGACAGCTCCCTACGAGCAGTACTTC. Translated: CAWSTTAPYEQYF.

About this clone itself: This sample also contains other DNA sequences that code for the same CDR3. In DNA, the CDR3 is TGTGCCAGCAGTCAACAGGGGGCCCAGAACACTGAAGCTTTCTTT. The encoded protein is CASSQQGAQNTEAFF. The genes are TRBV28 and TRBJ1-1; 9 bases agree with TRBD1. J lost 1 base, V lost 5 bases, and 5 bases had no gene match. The CDR3 runs 15 residues. Germline V CDR1 and CDR2: MDHEN, SYDVKM.

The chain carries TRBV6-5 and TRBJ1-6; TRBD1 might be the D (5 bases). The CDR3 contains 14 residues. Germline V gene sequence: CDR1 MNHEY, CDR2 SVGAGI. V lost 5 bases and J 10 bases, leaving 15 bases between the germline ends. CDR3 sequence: CASSRQTNGSPLHF. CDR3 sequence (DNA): TGTGCCAGCAGTCGACAGACTAACGGGTCACCCCTCCACTTT.

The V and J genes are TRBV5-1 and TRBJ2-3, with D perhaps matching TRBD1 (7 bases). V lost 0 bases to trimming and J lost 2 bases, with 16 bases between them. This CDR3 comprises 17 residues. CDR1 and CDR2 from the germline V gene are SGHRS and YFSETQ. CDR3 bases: TGCGCCAGCAGCTTGGCACAACAGGGGAGGCTCACAGATACGCAGTATTTT. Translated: CASSLAQQGRLTDTQYF.